What follows are 20 T cell receptor beta chains derived from one specimen sequenced in a study of OX40 agonist ivuxolimab in advanced cancers. Sequencing used immunoSEQ multiplex PCR; TCRdb keeps in-frame clones, though not all of them. The sample carries about 90,000 clones, roughly nine tenths recorded once. The starting material was CD4+ or CD8+ T cells sorted from blood, obtained in a trial of the OX40 agonist ivuxolimab. The receptors here all came from an adult with an advanced solid tumor such as melanoma, head and neck, liver or kidney cancer.

The V call is TRBV7-3, the J call TRBJ2-3; 7 bases are a match to TRBD2. J gave up 0 bases and V 5 bases, and 2 bases lay outside the gene matches. Germline lookup yields CDR1 SGHTA and CDR2 FQGTGA. The CDR3 runs 14 residues. The CDR3 bases are TGTGCCAGCAGCCCCGGGGGGAGCACAGATACGCAGTATTTT. Its protein is CASSPGGSTDTQYF.

V usage is TRBV25-1 and J usage is TRBJ1-2; a possible D gene is TRBD1 (5 bases). The CDR3 runs to 13 residues. Germline CDR1 MGHDK, CDR2 SYGVNS. V dropped 3 bases and J dropped 7 bases, with 12 bases sitting between them. The CDR3 loop is CASSEGGVPGYTF. DNA of the CDR3: TGTGCCAGCAGTGAGGGAGGGGTACCTGGCTACACCTTC.

V is TRBV7-2 and J is TRBJ2-3; D is unclear. The CDR3 extends over 12 amino acids. V was pared by 5 bases and J by 2 bases, with 5 bases between. Germline-derived CDR1 and CDR2 are SGHTA and FQGNSA. This CDR3 is CASSPYTDTQYF. CDR3 coding DNA: TGTGCCAGCAGCCCCTACACAGATACGCAGTATTTT. The entire variable domain, with the rest obtained from reference TRBV7-2 and TRBJ2-3, is as follows: GAGVSQSPSNKVTEKGKDVELRCDPISGHTALYWYRQSLGQGLEFLIYFQGNSAPDKSGLPSDRFSAERTGGSVSTLTIQRTQQEDSAVYLCASSPYTDTQYFGPGTRLTVL.

The J gene is TRBJ1-3, the V gene TRBV28; TRBD1 is a possible D gene (6 bases). Trimming took off 4 bases at V and 8 bases at J, with 24 bases between the two ends. Germline V gene sequence: CDR1 MDHEN, CDR2 SYDVKM. The CDR3 is 17 residues long. In DNA, the CDR3 is TGTGCCAGCAGTTCCTCTCATACAGGCCCCTCAGGGGACACCATATATTTT. Translated, it gives CASSSSHTGPSGDTIYF. Supplemented by reference TRBV28 and TRBJ1-3, the full variable domain reads DVKVTQSSRYLVKRTGEKVFLECVQDMDHENMFWYRQDPGLGLRLIYFSYDVKMKEKGDIPEGYSVSREKKERFSLILESASTNQTSMYLCASSSSHTGPSGDTIYFGEGSWLTVV.

This chain uses TRBV4-3 with TRBJ2-2; tentatively, D is TRBD1 (6 bases). Germline V gene sequence: CDR1 LGHNA, CDR2 YSLEER. This CDR3 has 16 residues. Trimming stripped 5 bases from V and 6 bases from J, with 19 bases between. The CDR3 sequence: CASSAWGLAGPGELFF. The CDR3 nucleotides are TGCGCCAGCAGCGCCTGGGGGCTAGCAGGGCCCGGGGAGCTGTTTTTT.

The rearrangement links TRBV5-1 to TRBJ2-3, with D unresolved. There are 14 residues in the CDR3. Germline loops: CDR1 SGHRS, CDR2 YFSETQ. The V and J ends lost 5 bases and 4 bases respectively, with 14 bases between them. The CDR3 region is CASRGSQNADTQYF. The CDR3 bases are TGCGCCAGCAGGGGCTCCCAGAACGCAGATACGCAGTATTTT.

The genes are TRBV7-2 and TRBJ1-4, with 8 bases aligning to TRBD1. This CDR3 is built from 15 residues. Germline CDR1 and CDR2: SGHTA and FQGNSA. J gave up 8 bases and V 5 bases, and 10 bases lay outside the gene matches. For the CDR3, the DNA is TGTGCCAGCAGCCGGAACGGACAGGGAGTAGAAAAACTGTTTTTT. Protein sequence: CASSRNGQGVEKLFF.

The V gene is TRBV5-6, the J gene TRBJ1-1, with a possible D match to TRBD1 (5 bases). V was trimmed by 7 bases and J by 1 base, leaving 17 bases between them. CDR3 size: 15 residues. Looked up from germline, CDR1 is SGHDT and CDR2 is YYEEEE. The CDR3 DNA reads TGTGCCAGCTCCATGGCGGGGCGCACGAACACTGAAGCTTTCTTT. Protein: CASSMAGRTNTEAFF.

The V and J genes are TRBV30 and TRBJ2-5, with TRBD1 as a possible D gene (6 bases). Trimming removed 4 bases from V and 6 bases from J, with 21 bases in between. CDR1 GTSNPN and CDR2 SVGIG come from the germline V gene (reference sequence). CDR3 length: 15 amino acids. CDR3 protein: CAWTPTVQGTKTQYF. The CDR3, as DNA: TGTGCCTGGACCCCCACCGTACAGGGTACAAAGACCCAGTACTTC.

This clone was counted a few times. The gene calls are TRBV18 and TRBJ2-5; possibly TRBD2 for D (6 bases). The CDR3 extends over 13 amino acids. The germline CDR1 and CDR2 sequences are KGHSH and LQKENI. Trimming stripped 4 bases from V and 5 bases from J, with 11 bases between. In DNA, the CDR3 is TGTGCCAGCTCACTAGCGGCGGGGGAGACCCAGTACTTC. The encoded protein is CASSLAAGETQYF.

V usage is TRBV7-2 and J usage is TRBJ1-2; D unresolved. The V end lost 4 bases, the J end lost 1 base, and 7 bases lay between the germline ends. In germline, CDR1 is SGHTA, CDR2 FQGNSA. The CDR3 contains 13 residues. CDR3 nucleotide sequence: TGTGCCAGCAGCTCCTTCAATAACTATGGCTACACCTTC. It translates to CASSSFNNYGYTF.

This clone was recorded once. The V gene is TRBV29-1, the J gene TRBJ1-2; no clear D. With 2 bases removed from V and 2 bases from J, the gap between germline ends came to 15 bases. The CDR3 runs to 15 residues. Germline V lookup: CDR1 SQVTM, CDR2 ANQGSEA. This CDR3 reads CSVESRRTENYGYTF. In DNA form, the CDR3 reads TGCAGCGTTGAAAGTCGGCGTACCGAGAACTATGGCTACACCTTC.

The V gene is TRBV4-3, the J gene TRBJ2-6; D unclear. Germline CDR1 and CDR2: LGHNA and YSLEER. V was clipped by 0 bases and J by 0 bases, with 15 bases between them. This CDR3 region has 19 residues. The CDR3 region is CASSQEPGRRSSGANVLTF. DNA for the CDR3: TGCGCCAGCAGCCAAGAACCGGGTAGGAGATCCTCTGGGGCCAACGTCCTGACTTTC.

V is TRBV6-5 and J is TRBJ1-1; tentatively, D is TRBD1 (6 bases). V lost 7 bases, J lost 3 bases, and 15 bases lay in between. Germline values: CDR1 MNHEY, CDR2 SVGAGI. The CDR3 contains 14 residues. The CDR3 region has the DNA TGTGCCAGCATTAAACCCGGGACATACACTGAAGCTTTCTTT. Amino acid sequence: CASIKPGTYTEAFF.

The V gene is TRBV11-3, the J gene TRBJ2-5; 7 bases map to TRBD1. The CDR3 extends over 15 amino acids. Germline V CDR1 and CDR2: SGHNT, YENEEA. Unmatched junction bases numbered 5, after V lost 1 base and J lost 3 bases. The CDR3 is CASSLAWDSKETQYF. CDR3 in DNA: TGTGCCAGCAGCTTAGCCTGGGACAGTAAAGAGACCCAGTACTTC.

The chain employs TRBV5-1 and TRBJ2-3; TRBD2 might be the D (6 bases). V gave up 0 bases and J gave up 3 bases, with 14 bases separating them. CDR1 is SGHRS, CDR2 YFSETQ, per germline. The CDR3 length is 16 residues. DNA for the CDR3: TGCGCCAGCAGCTTGGGGACGGGAGACGCAACAGATACGCAGTATTTT. Its translation is CASSLGTGDATDTQYF.

The V call is TRBV4-3, the J call TRBJ1-6; D might be TRBD1 (6 bases). Germline V gene lookup returns CDR1 LGHNA and CDR2 YSLEER. V was clipped by 0 bases and J by 10 bases, with 7 bases between them. This CDR3 region has 13 residues. This CDR3 reads CASSQEGGSPLHF. In DNA, the CDR3 is TGCGCCAGCAGCCAAGAAGGGGGATCACCCCTCCACTTT.

The V and J genes are TRBV28 and TRBJ1-5; 8 bases are shared with TRBD1. Per the germline V gene, CDR1 is MDHEN and CDR2 is SYDVKM. CDR3 size: 15 residues. Trimming removed 3 bases from V and 7 bases from J; junction bases left unmatched: 8. As DNA, the CDR3 is TGTGCCAGCAGTTTTCGATCAGGGGGCCGACAGCCCCAGCATTTT. This encodes CASSFRSGGRQPQHF.

This chain joins TRBV28 and TRBJ1-2; 11 bases agree with TRBD1. This CDR3 comprises 15 residues. V trimming: 2 bases; J trimming: 4 bases; junction bases outside the gene matches: 3. The germline CDR1 and CDR2 sequences are MDHEN and SYDVKM. In nucleotides, the CDR3 is TGTGCCAGCAGTTTAGGGACAGGGGGGGTCTATGGCTACACCTTC. It encodes CASSLGTGGVYGYTF.

The rearrangement joins TRBV11-3 to TRBJ2-5; 7 nucleotides line up with TRBD1. The trim removed 5 bases at V and 2 bases at J, leaving 2 bases unmatched. Germline lookup yields CDR1 SGHNT and CDR2 YENEEA. CDR3 length: 13 residues. CDR3 nucleotide sequence: TGTGCCAGCAGCGGGGGACAGCAAGAGACCCAGTACTTC. The encoded protein is CASSGGQQETQYF.